This paragraph reports one T cell receptor (beta chain). Its antigen is still unknown. The data originate from a study of CXCR3-negative and CXCR3-positive naive CD8 T cells (dated by TCRdb to the late 2010s). In the study overall: In total, around 140 million TRB reads were obtained, corresponding to roughly 1.5 +/- 0.3 million reads per library. Data from fewer than 12 donors, pooled across two independent experiments, went into the diversity and physicochemical repertoire analyses. For the TRBV-TRBJ cluster analysis, the naive subsets came from 5 donors, while the memory cells came from 3 donors.

Overall study results and their limits: TRBV-TRBJ usage was similar between naive CXCR3-negative and CXCR3-positive cells from the same donor, while memory cells showed distinct patterns. Freshly isolated PBMCs were used for most assays because CXCR3 expression partially decreased after cryopreservation. Compared with CXCR3-negative naive cells, CXCR3-positive naive cells had TRB CDR3s with higher hydrophobicity (lower Kidera factor 4), lower energy, and higher strength and volume indices. Repertoire diversity was comparably high in both naive subsets but much lower in memory CD8+ T cells. Because surface CD5, which is linked to self-reactivity in mice, was comparable between the naive subsets, TCR interaction strength was also inferred from TRB CDR3 physicochemical properties.

Each CD8+ T cell subset was flow-sorted in triplicate, and 250,000 to 300,000 cells per subset were placed directly into RLT lysis buffer. To keep memory contaminants out, a stringent definition of naive CD8+ T cells was applied: CD45RO-CCR7+CD27+CD95-. Using standard density gradient centrifugation, peripheral blood mononuclear cells were isolated from buffy coats. Naive CXCR3-negative and CXCR3-positive CD8+ T cells were flow-sorted using a FACSAria III. Total RNA was extracted from sorted cells with an RNeasy Mini Kit. CDR1 and CDR2 (SGHAT, FQNNGV) derive from the germline V gene. The CDR3 spans 15 residues, from the cysteine through the phenylalanine. This entry has no DNA. Data came from a NextSeq 550. The Human TCR Profiling Kit (MiLaboratory) was used to prepare UMI-labeled 5' RACE TRB cDNA libraries. cDNA synthesis used the entire amount of extracted RNA, and PCR amplification then used the entire amount of cDNA produced. Libraries were prepared in parallel with an identical number of PCR cycles. The published analysis was carried out like this. MIGEC and MiXCR extracted about 54,000 +/- 9,700 unique UMI-labeled TRB cDNA molecules per library, requiring at least two reads per UMI. An average of roughly 40,000 +/- 10,000 functional in-frame TRB CDR3 nucleotide clonotypes without stop codons was found per library. After downsampling to 5000 UMI-labeled TRB molecules per sample, diversity metrics, including normalized Shannon-Wiener and Chao1, were computed in VDJtools. VDJtools computed clonotype-size-weighted physicochemical properties of the central five CDR3 residues: interaction energy, strength, volume and Kidera factor 4. The reads went through TCRdb reprocessing, and each CDR3 protein sequence gets one entry with no DNA. TCRdb assigned the V and J calls; the authors' analysis was not used. The table of this sample itemizes 140,000 to 150,000 distinct CDR3 sequences. The ten largest make up 0.25% to 0.3% of the sample.

The sequenced material came from naive CXCR3+ CD8+ T cells from blood. The cell subset or site label, read with the paper, signifies: CD45RO-CCR7+CD27+CD95- naive CD8+ T cells expressing CXCR3 (TNR3+). The receptor comes from a human donor in good health. Some clones in this sample may be carry-over from other donors' samples. The V and J genes are TRBV11-2 and TRBJ2-1; TCRdb indicates TRBD2, and absent DNA this call remains unverified. The CDR3 is CATVTRAGGPYEQFF. The entire variable domain, with the stretches around the CDR3 drawn from the reference TRBV11-2 and TRBJ2-1 proteins, is EAGVAQSPRYKIIEKRQSVAFWCNPISGHATLYWYQQILGQGPKLLIQFQNNGVVDDSQLPKDRFSAERLKGVDSTLKIQPAKLEDSAVYLCATVTRAGGPYEQFFGPGTRLTVL.